A single sample gave rise to the 15 T cell receptor beta chains below, sequenced in a study of T cells in Graves' hyperthyroidism and ophthalmopathy. TCR beta CDR3 sequences were amplified from RNA transcripts. In the first-round RT-PCR of the TCR CDR3, the HTBI primer set was used. TCRdb reprocessed the multiplex PCR reads with MiXCR, giving one entry per CDR3 protein. The sample contains some 140,000 distinct CDR3 sequences, more than 20% of which appear only once. Input material: blood. The receptors derive from a woman aged 45-59 years with Graves' hyperthyroidism that later progressed to Graves' ophthalmopathy.

V is TRBV27 and J is TRBJ1-1; D unclear. Deletions cut 3 bases from V and 0 bases from J, with 8 bases between. The CDR3 is made up of 14 amino acids. In germline, CDR1 is MNHEY, CDR2 SMNVEV (reference sequence). The CDR3 spells CASSLTPVNTEAFF. In DNA form, the CDR3 reads TGTGCCAGCAGTTTGACCCCGGTGAACACTGAAGCTTTCTTT.

This clonotype was counted at least ten times. The V call is TRBV18, the J call TRBJ2-7, with a weak D call TRBD1 (6 bases). Trimming pared 3 bases from V and 2 bases from J, leaving 14 bases between. This CDR3 has 15 amino acids. Germline lookup yields CDR1 KGHSH and CDR2 LQKENI. The CDR3 DNA reads as TGTGCCAGCTCACCGACAATGGGGGCGACCTACGAGCAGTACTTC. Protein product: CASSPTMGATYEQYF. The entire variable domain, with the rest obtained from reference TRBV18 and TRBJ2-7, is as follows: NAGVMQNPRHLVRRRGQEARLRCSPMKGHSHVYWYRQLPEEGLKFMVYLQKENIIDESGMPKERFSAEFPKEGPSILRIQQVVRGDSAAYFCASSPTMGATYEQYFGPGTRLTVT.

This sequence joins TRBV12-3 or TRBV12-4 and TRBJ1-3; D ambiguous. The V end was cut by 6 bases, the J end by 0 bases, with 12 bases between. This CDR3 comprises 15 residues. In DNA, the CDR3 is TGTGCCAGCAGCGTAGGCCAGAGCTCTGGAAACACCATATATTTT. It translates to CASSVGQSSGNTIYF.

The sample holds many counts of this clonotype. J is TRBJ2-1 and V is TRBV19, with D tentatively TRBD2 (5 bases). Germline assignment: CDR1 LNHDA and CDR2 SQIVND (reference sequence). V dropped 8 bases and J dropped 6 bases, with 14 bases sitting between them. The CDR3 is made up of 13 amino acids. The CDR3 nucleotides are TGTGCCAGTCGGCGGTTTGAGGGCAATGAGCAGTTCTTC. It specifies CASRRFEGNEQFF. The full variable domain, with the rest looked up from reference TRBV19 and TRBJ2-1, is DGGITQSPKYLFRKEGQNVTLSCEQNLNHDAMYWYRQDPGQGLRLIYYSQIVNDFQKGDIAEGYSVSREKKESFPLTVTSAQKNPTAFYLCASRRFEGNEQFFGPGTRLTVL.

This sequence joins TRBV19 and TRBJ2-4; possible D gene TRBD1, 6 bases. The CDR3 runs 16 residues. V gave up 4 bases and J gave up 0 bases, with 13 bases separating them. Germline assignment: CDR1 LNHDA and CDR2 SQIVND (reference sequence). CDR3 protein: CASSTGQNQAKNIQYF. Here the CDR3 DNA reads TGTGCCAGTAGTACAGGACAGAACCAAGCCAAAAACATTCAGTACTTC.

This clonotype was counted at least ten times. The chain is built from TRBV20-1 and TRBJ2-5; no definite D call. CDR3 length: 10 amino acids. Germline lookup yields CDR1 DFQATT and CDR2 SNEGSKA (reference sequence). Trimming shortened V by 6 bases and J by 2 bases, and 4 bases separated the two germline ends. CDR3 bases: TGCAGTGCCCGACAAGAGACCCAGTACTTC. Protein: CSARQETQYF.

This clonotype was counted many times. The chain couples TRBV12-3 or TRBV12-4 to TRBJ1-1, with a weak D call TRBD1 (6 bases). This CDR3 contains 12 residues. Trimming removed 3 bases at V and 8 bases at J, with 10 bases between. CDR3 sequence: CASSFRGLEAFF. The DNA for the CDR3 is TGTGCCAGCAGTTTCCGGGGGCTAGAAGCTTTCTTT.

This sequence joins TRBV11-2 and TRBJ1-2; 9 positions agree with TRBD1. The V gene end was trimmed by 5 bases and the J gene end by 5 bases; junction bases not matched to a gene: 15. This CDR3 comprises 17 residues. The germline V gene has CDR1 SGHAT and CDR2 FQNNGV. The CDR3 region is CASSPAYGDRVEYGYTF. The CDR3 coding sequence is TGTGCCAGCAGCCCCGCTTATGGGGACAGGGTCGAGTATGGCTACACCTTC.

The table lists this clonotype with a few counts. The chain uses TRBV7-3 and TRBJ2-2; the D is unclear. The CDR3 loop spans 13 amino acids. Trimming stripped 5 bases from V and 1 base from J, with 5 bases between. CDR1 is SGHTA, CDR2 FQGTGA, per germline. The CDR3, as DNA: TGTGCCAGCAGCCCTTGGAACACCGGGGAGCTGTTTTTT. Amino acids: CASSPWNTGELFF.

The chain links TRBV5-1 to TRBJ1-1; D possibly corresponds to TRBD1 (6 bases). Per germline, CDR1 SGHRS and CDR2 YFSETQ. Trimming removed 0 bases at V and 3 bases at J, with 12 bases between. CDR3 length: 15 residues. The CDR3 loop reads CASSLAYRADTEAFF. Written as DNA, the CDR3 is TGCGCCAGCAGCTTGGCCTACAGGGCGGACACTGAAGCTTTCTTT.

This clonotype was seen at least ten times. The gene calls are TRBV7-3 and TRBJ2-1; a possible D gene is TRBD1 (6 bases). CDR1 is SGHTA, CDR2 FQGTGA, per germline. There are 14 residues in the CDR3. V was trimmed by 5 bases and J by 6 bases, leaving 14 bases between them. CDR3 amino acids: CASSQFPRGNEQFF. CDR3 DNA: TGTGCCAGCAGCCAATTCCCCAGGGGCAATGAGCAGTTCTTC.

The V and J genes are TRBV5-6 and TRBJ2-1; D is tentatively TRBD1 or TRBD2 (5 bases each). The CDR3 contains 14 residues. The V and J ends lost 4 bases and 3 bases respectively, with 11 bases between them. Per the germline V gene, CDR1 is SGHDT and CDR2 is YYEEEE. CDR3 amino acids: CASSPGTGYNEQFF. CDR3 sequence (DNA): TGTGCCAGCAGCCCGGGGACGGGCTACAATGAGCAGTTCTTC.

This sequence joins TRBV29-1 and TRBJ2-2; D is possibly TRBD1 (6 bases). Germline assignment: CDR1 SQVTM and CDR2 ANQGSEA. The CDR3 loop spans 11 amino acids. V lost 5 bases and J lost 6, with 7 bases in between. The CDR3 here is CSVRQAGELFF. The DNA for the CDR3 is TGCAGCGTTAGACAGGCCGGGGAGCTGTTTTTT.

This clonotype appeared many times. The chain combines TRBV28 with TRBJ2-4; unclear D gene. V dropped 6 bases and J dropped 0 bases, with 12 bases sitting between them. The CDR3 loop spans 15 amino acids. Germline assignment: CDR1 MDHEN and CDR2 SYDVKM. CDR3 bases: TGTGCCAGCAGCGGTCAGGAACTAGCCAAAAACATTCAGTACTTC. Translating gives CASSGQELAKNIQYF.

This clonotype has a handful of counts. V usage is TRBV12-3 or TRBV12-4 and J usage is TRBJ2-2, with D possibly matching TRBD2 (6 bases). There are 13 residues in the CDR3. V lost 5 bases, J lost 6 bases, and 10 bases lay in between. The CDR3 coding sequence is TGTGCCAGCAGTCAGACTAGGTCCGGGGAGCTGTTTTTT. This translates into CASSQTRSGELFF.